These 6 T cell receptor beta chains were all obtained from the same sample, sequenced in a study of Tregs in tolerant kidney transplant recipients. Sequencing used immunoSEQ multiplex PCR; TCRdb keeps in-frame clones, though not all of them. This sample carries tens of thousands of clones, with about 0.76% going to the ten biggest clones. Sample: CD4+ T cells from blood, taken before the transplant. These receptors were obtained from a human donor who received a combined kidney and bone marrow transplant.

Comments on this clone: The CDR3 end is not reached by the read, which stops 3 residues before it; the germline J gene fills it in. The chain recombines TRBV30 with TRBJ1-1; tentative D call: TRBD1 (5 bases). Looked up from germline, CDR1 is GTSNPN and CDR2 is SVGIG (reference sequence). This CDR3 comprises 11 residues. CDR3 DNA, as far as it was read: TGTGCCTGGAGTCGGGGGGGAGAA. Protein product: CAWSRGGE. From start to end, the CDR3 is CAWSRGGEAFF.

Comments on this clone: The read ends 3 residues early relative to the CDR3; the germline J gene fills the gap. The chain joins TRBV7-8 to TRBJ1-2, with D unclear. The V gene lost 8 bases and the J gene lost 4 bases, with 8 bases spanning the gap. The CDR3 consists of 11 residues. Germline V lookup: CDR1 SGHVS, CDR2 FQNEAQ. The CDR3 protein is CASASGYGYTF. The sequenced CDR3 bases are TGTGCCAGCGCTTCAGGCTATGGC.

As to this clone: The CDR3 end falls 3 residues outside the read, so it is completed with the germline J gene. V gene TRBV30 combines with J gene TRBJ2-1; perhaps TRBD1 as D (5 bases). CDR1 and CDR2 (germline): GTSNPN, SVGIG (reference sequence). Trimming left V 4 bases short and J 6 bases short, with 19 bases between. The CDR3 loop spans 15 amino acids. CDR3 DNA, as far as it was read: TGTGCCTGGACCGCAGGGTCTAACCCCCTCAATGAG. Amino acid sequence: CAWTAGSNPLNE. The full CDR3 reads CAWTAGSNPLNEQFF. Full variable domain (rest looked up from reference TRBV30 and TRBJ2-1): SQTIHQWPATLVQPVGSPLSLECTVEGTSNPNLYWYRQAAGRGLQLLFYSVGIGQISSEVPQNLSASRPQDRQFILSSKKLLLSDSGFYLCAWTAGSNPLNEQFFGPGTRLTVL.

To note about this clone: The read stops 3 residues short of the end of the CDR3; the missing end is completed from the germline J gene. The chain joins TRBV6-2 or TRBV6-3 to TRBJ1-2; D not certain. Germline CDR1 and CDR2: MNHEY and SVGEGT. V was pared by 6 bases and J by 7 bases, with 18 bases between. This CDR3 has 14 amino acids. The CDR3 protein is CASRSSGVDGGYTF. The covered CDR3 bases are TGTGCCAGCAGATCGTCCGGTGTTGATGGTGGC.

As to this clone: The CDR3 end lies 3 residues beyond the end of the read and is filled in from the germline J gene. This chain joins TRBV7-9 and TRBJ2-2, with 9 bases fitting TRBD2. V dropped 5 bases and J dropped 0; count of bases not matched to a gene: 1. The CDR3 runs to 15 residues. In germline, CDR1 is SEHNR, CDR2 FQNEAQ (reference sequence). The chain's CDR3 is CASSRGGANTGELFF. CDR3 bases read: TGTGCCAGCAGCCGCGGGGGGGCGAACACCGGGGAG.

Concerning this clone itself: The CDR3 goes on 3 residues after the read ends, and that part is filled in from the germline J gene. The chain carries TRBV20-1 and TRBJ2-7, with 8 positions matching TRBD1. This CDR3 is built from 14 residues. Germline V lookup: CDR1 DFQATT, CDR2 SNEGSKA (reference sequence). Trimming removed 5 bases from V and 1 base from J; junction bases left unmatched: 7. The CDR3 region is CSAQDRATSYEQYF. The sequenced CDR3 bases are TGCAGTGCTCAGGACAGGGCAACTTCCTACGAG.